A single sample gave rise to the 10 T cell receptor beta chains below, sequenced in a study of shared clonotypes between healthy human individuals (dated by TCRdb to 2018 to 2021). Receptor libraries were prepared by the immunoSEQ multiplex PCR assay. In TCRdb, the immuneACCESS table is reduced to in-frame sequences with V and J assigned. These tables do not hold every clone; where another copy was compared, an unresolved V gene accounts for under half, and the others remain unexplained. This sample holds hundreds of thousands of clones; about two thirds were observed only once. The top ten clonotypes cover under 2% of the sample. Sequenced sample: memory CD4+ T cells sorted from blood. This specimen's cell subset or site label, per the study, means: CD45RA-negative fraction. These receptors originate from a woman aged 25 to 39 in good health.

This clone was detected ten times or more. The chain combines TRBV7-2 with TRBJ1-4; D might be TRBD1 (6 bases). CDR1 is SGHTA and CDR2 is FQGNSA in the germline V gene. This CDR3 comprises 13 residues. The V gene lost 6 bases and the J gene lost 7 bases, with 12 bases spanning the gap. The CDR3 DNA reads TGTGCCAGCAGACAGGGAGGGGTTGAAAAACTGTTTTTT. Its translation: CASRQGGVEKLFF.

The V gene is TRBV6-5, the J gene TRBJ1-3; D remains unclear. V lost 6 bases, J lost 4 bases, and 13 bases lay in between. Germline V gene data show CDR1 as MNHEY and CDR2 as SVGAGI. This CDR3 spans 14 amino acids. The CDR3 DNA reads TGTGCCAGCAGGCGAGGGATATCGGGAAACACCATATATTTT. Translated, it gives CASRRGISGNTIYF.

The table lists this clone with a count of one. This chain uses TRBV4-1 with TRBJ1-1; unclear D gene. Germline CDR1 and CDR2: MGHRA and YSYEKL. The CDR3 contains 15 residues. V was trimmed by 3 bases and J by 5 bases, leaving 16 bases between them. DNA for the CDR3: TGCGCCAGCAGCCAGGGGAGGGTGTCTAATACTGAAGCTTTCTTT. Its translation: CASSQGRVSNTEAFF.

Comments on this clone: Other DNA sequences in the same sample also yield this CDR3. The V and J genes are TRBV7-9 and TRBJ1-1; D is ambiguous. The germline V and J ends were trimmed by 3 bases and 7 bases, with 9 bases remaining between them. This CDR3 is built from 12 residues. Germline CDR1 SEHNR, CDR2 FQNEAQ (reference sequence). The CDR3 DNA follows: TGTGCCAGCAGCTTGGATCCGGGTGAAGCTTTCTTT. Translating it yields CASSLDPGEAFF.

This clone came up many times. The V call is TRBV6-5, the J call TRBJ1-1; no clear D gene. Between the trimmed V and J ends, which lost 10 bases and 11 bases, there was a span of 20 bases. Per germline, CDR1 MNHEY and CDR2 SVGAGI. The CDR3 is made up of 12 amino acids. CDR3 amino acids: CATTGVRDEAFF. The DNA for the CDR3 is TGTGCCACAACCGGGGTGCGCGATGAGGCTTTCTTT.

The chain carries TRBV7-2 and TRBJ1-1, with a possible D match to TRBD1 (6 bases). CDR1 and CDR2 (germline): SGHTA, FQGNSA. Deletions cut 7 bases from V and 1 base from J, with 16 bases between. The CDR3 totals 15 residues. Here the CDR3 DNA reads TGTGCCAGCAACCCGGGACACACACCGAACACTGAAGCTTTCTTT. The encoded protein is CASNPGHTPNTEAFF.

Concerning this clone itself: A read error is possible here, since a much larger clone lies one base away. Other DNA sequences from this sample encode an identical CDR3 as well. The CDR3 bases are TGTGCCAGCAGTGGTACAGGGGGCAATCAGCCCCAGCATTTT. Its protein is CASSGTGGNQPQHF. This sequence joins TRBV2 and TRBJ1-5, with TRBD1 matching over 7 bases. The CDR3 runs to 14 residues. Germline-derived CDR1 and CDR2 are SNHLY and FYNNEI. Germline trimming cut 4 bases from V and 2 bases from J; bases unmatched to any gene: 2. Looking up the rest from reference TRBV2 and TRBJ1-5 gives the full variable domain: EPEVTQTPSHQVTQMGQEVILRCVPISNHLYFYWYRQILGQKVEFLVSFYNNEISEKSEIFDDQFSVERPDGSNFTLKIRSTKLEDSAMYFCASSGTGGNQPQHFGDGTRLSIL.

CDR3 loop: CASSQSNYEQYF. The DNA for the CDR3 is TGTGCCAGCAGTCAGTCAAACTACGAGCAGTACTTC. The chain uses TRBV25-1 and TRBJ2-7; no clear D. The germline V gene encodes CDR1 MGHDK and CDR2 SYGVNS. Trimming removed 5 bases at V and 3 bases at J, with 8 bases between. The CDR3 length is 12 residues.

This clone was counted at least ten times. The chain recombines TRBV7-2 with TRBJ2-7, with D unclear. Trimming pared 5 bases from V and 0 bases from J, leaving 20 bases between. Germline CDR1 SGHTA, CDR2 FQGNSA. The CDR3 is 17 amino acids. This CDR3 is CASSRVEKWAHSYEQYF. In DNA form, the CDR3 reads TGTGCCAGCAGCCGTGTCGAGAAGTGGGCCCACTCCTACGAGCAGTACTTC.

This clone was seen just once. The chain uses TRBV27 and TRBJ1-1; D call uncertain. The CDR3 length is 13 residues. CDR1 is MNHEY and CDR2 is SMNVEV in the germline V gene (reference sequence). Trimming stripped 0 bases from V and 10 bases from J, with 12 bases between. The CDR3 nucleotides read TGTGCCAGCAGTTTATCAGGGAGAGGGCTAGCTTTCTTT. This sequence encodes CASSLSGRGLAFF.